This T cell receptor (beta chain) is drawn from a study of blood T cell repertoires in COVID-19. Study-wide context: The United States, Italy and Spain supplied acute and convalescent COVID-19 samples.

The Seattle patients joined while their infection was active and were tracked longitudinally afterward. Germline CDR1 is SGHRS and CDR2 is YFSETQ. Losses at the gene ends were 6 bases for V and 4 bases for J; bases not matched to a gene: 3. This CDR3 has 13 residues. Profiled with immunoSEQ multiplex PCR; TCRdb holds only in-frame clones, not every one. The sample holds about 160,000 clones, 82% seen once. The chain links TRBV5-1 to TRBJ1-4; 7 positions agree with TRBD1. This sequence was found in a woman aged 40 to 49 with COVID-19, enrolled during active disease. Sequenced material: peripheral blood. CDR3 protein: CASKTGSNEKLFF. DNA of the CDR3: TGCGCCAGCAAGACAGGGAGTAATGAAAAACTGTTTTTT.